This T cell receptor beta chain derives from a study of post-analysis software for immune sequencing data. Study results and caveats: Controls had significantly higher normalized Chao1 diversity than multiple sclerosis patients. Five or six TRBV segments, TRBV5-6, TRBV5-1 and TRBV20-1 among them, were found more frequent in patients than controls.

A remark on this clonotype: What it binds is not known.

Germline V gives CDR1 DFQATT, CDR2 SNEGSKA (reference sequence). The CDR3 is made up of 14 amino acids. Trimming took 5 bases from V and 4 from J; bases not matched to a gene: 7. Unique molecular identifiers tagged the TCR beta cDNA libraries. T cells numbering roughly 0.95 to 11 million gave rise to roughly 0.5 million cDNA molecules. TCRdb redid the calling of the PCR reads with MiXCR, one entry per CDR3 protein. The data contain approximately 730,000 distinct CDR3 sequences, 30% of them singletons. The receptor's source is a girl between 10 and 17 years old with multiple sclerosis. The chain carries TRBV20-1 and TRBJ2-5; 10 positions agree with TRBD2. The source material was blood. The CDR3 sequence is CSAWGLATGETQYF. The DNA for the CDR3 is TGCAGTGCTTGGGGACTAGCGACGGGAGAGACCCAGTACTTC.